The clone carrying this TCR beta chain was seen more than once but under ten times. Its target is not known. The germline CDR1 and CDR2 sequences are MDHEN and SYDVKM. The V end lost 0 bases, the J end lost 1 base, and 6 bases lay between the germline ends. CDR3 length: 14 amino acids. These data are taken from a study of radiotherapy plus CTLA-4 blockade in lung cancer. The table came from immunoSEQ multiplex PCR; TCRdb's copy has only in-frame clones and leaves some out. The repertoire consists of roughly 100,000 clones, with approximately 78% occurring once and the leading ten covering around 3%. Patients with chemo-refractory metastatic non-small-cell lung cancer received focal radiation plus CTLA-4 blockade with ipilimumab. Study outcomes and limitations: Clones derived from tumor TCRs expanded in blood after radiotherapy plus ipilimumab. In blood, early T cell clone dynamics reportedly predicted response best, together with interferon-beta.

This receptor was obtained from a human donor with non-small cell lung cancer who had a partial response to radiotherapy plus ipilimumab. This chain uses TRBV28 with TRBJ1-1, with D possibly TRBD1 on 5 matching bases. The sequencing here drew on peripheral blood, taken from a patient treated with radiotherapy plus ipilimumab. CDR3 protein: CASSLWGGNTEAFF. The CDR3, as DNA: TGTGCCAGCAGTTTATGGGGGGGGAACACTGAAGCTTTCTTT.